This TCR beta chain was sequenced in a study of lymphopenia after photon versus proton radiotherapy. Study results and limitations: After lymphocyte nadir, photon-treated repertoires showed oligoclonal expansion, especially CD8+ Temra. In patients who died, overall survival fell as post-nadir TCR diversity dropped more. Relative stability marked proton patients; photon patients lost diversity and naive cells.

Sequenced by immunoSEQ multiplex PCR; TCRdb stores in-frame clones only, minus some. The table has about 60,000 clones, roughly 80% seen once. A remark on this clone: What it binds is unknown.

The V gene's germline CDR1 is SGHVS and CDR2 FNYEAQ. CDR3 length: 13 amino acids. V dropped 3 bases and J dropped 1 base, with 4 bases sitting between them. The TCR was taken from a man aged 55-75 years with pancreatic cancer. The sample in question was peripheral blood, obtained from a patient treated with proton-based radiotherapy. The rearrangement uses TRBV7-6 and TRBJ1-5, with D unresolved. The CDR3 nucleotides are TGTGCCAGCAGCTTGGACAGCAATCAGCCCCAGCATTTT. The encoded protein is CASSLDSNQPQHF.